A single sample gave rise to the 22 T cell receptor beta chains below, sequenced in a study of blood T cell repertoires in COVID-19 (dated by TCRdb to about 2020). Libraries were made using the immunoSEQ multiplex PCR assay. Imported from immuneACCESS, the table was reduced by TCRdb to in-frame sequences with V and J called. These copies leave out some clones; in studies compared against another copy, an unresolved V gene accounts for under half, and the cause of the remainder is not known. The sample table shows under 300,000 clones, and 70% to 90% are seen once. The top ten clones comprise under 3.5% of the sample. Sequenced material: peripheral blood. These receptor sequences come from a woman aged 25 to 39 with active or convalescent COVID-19.

This rearrangement joins TRBV7-3 to TRBJ1-6, with 7 bases matching TRBD1. Germline CDR1 and CDR2: SGHTA and FQGTGA. The CDR3 is made up of 15 amino acids. V lost 5 bases, J lost 10 bases, and 11 bases stayed unmatched. For the CDR3, the DNA is TGTGCCAGCAGCCGCGAAGGGGGCCGGGACTCACCCCTCCACTTT. Its translation is CASSREGGRDSPLHF.

The V and J genes are TRBV6-2 or TRBV6-3 and TRBJ1-6; 7 bases fit TRBD1. V dropped 6 bases and J dropped 0; count of bases not matched to a gene: 8. This CDR3 is built from 17 residues. Germline values: CDR1 MNHEY, CDR2 SVGEGT. DNA for the CDR3: TGTGCCAGCAGCTCGACAGGGCCGAGCTCCTATAATTCACCCCTCCACTTT. This encodes CASSSTGPSSYNSPLHF.

The chain has TRBV4-3 and TRBJ1-1; D gene ambiguous. The V and J ends lost 1 base and 0 bases respectively, with 9 bases between them. CDR3 length: 15 amino acids. Germline CDR1 LGHNA, CDR2 YSLEER. In DNA form, the CDR3 reads TGCGCCAGCAGCCAAGGGTCGGGTGTGAACACTGAAGCTTTCTTT. The encoded protein is CASSQGSGVNTEAFF.

There are a few counts of this clone. The chain uses TRBV7-9 and TRBJ2-7; no definite D call. Germline V CDR1 and CDR2: SEHNR, FQNEAQ (reference sequence). The CDR3 runs 16 residues. Trimming took 4 bases from V and 3 from J, leaving 19 bases between them. The CDR3 is CASSSQTAGGYYEQYF. The CDR3 DNA reads as TGTGCCAGCAGCTCGCAAACGGCAGGTGGTTACTACGAGCAGTACTTC.

The rearrangement links TRBV19 to TRBJ1-2; maybe TRBD1 (5 bases). Trimming stripped 6 bases from V and 7 bases from J, with 12 bases between. The CDR3 loop spans 12 amino acids. Germline V CDR1 and CDR2: LNHDA, SQIVND (reference sequence). The CDR3 DNA reads as TGTGCCAGTAGCCCCACAGGTATTGGCTACACCTTC. It translates to CASSPTGIGYTF.

V and J are TRBV28 and TRBJ2-5; possibly TRBD2 for D (6 bases). Germline V lookup: CDR1 MDHEN, CDR2 SYDVKM. There are 15 residues in the CDR3. V lost 6 bases to trimming and J lost 2 bases, with 16 bases between them. CDR3 in amino acids: CASRPFGGRQETQYF. DNA for the CDR3: TGTGCCAGCAGGCCCTTTGGGGGGAGGCAAGAGACCCAGTACTTC.

The V gene is TRBV19, the J gene TRBJ2-3; 13 nucleotides align to TRBD2. The CDR3 loop spans 17 amino acids. In germline, CDR1 is LNHDA, CDR2 SQIVND (reference sequence). Germline trimming cut 2 bases from V and 5 bases from J; bases unmatched to any gene: 7. The CDR3 nucleotides read TGTGCCAGTAGTATATCGACTAGCGGGGGGCGGGGAGATACGCAGTATTTT. Its translation is CASSISTSGGRGDTQYF.

V is TRBV5-4 and J is TRBJ1-2; D may be TRBD1 (6 bases). CDR3 length: 13 amino acids. Germline V gives CDR1 SGHNT, CDR2 YYREEE (reference sequence). The ends were cut back, 4 bases at V and 7 bases at J, with 14 bases in the middle. The CDR3 loop reads CASSLRGTPGYTF. In nucleotides, the CDR3 is TGTGCCAGCAGCCTGAGGGGGACCCCTGGCTACACCTTC. The complete variable domain, with remaining parts taken from reference TRBV5-4 and TRBJ1-2, reads ETGVTQSPTHLIKTRGQQVTLRCSSQSGHNTVSWYQQALGQGPQFIFQYYREEENGRGNFPPRFSGLQFPNYSSELNVNALELDDSALYLCASSLRGTPGYTFGSGTRLTVV.

V is TRBV9 and J is TRBJ1-2, with D unresolved. Per the germline V gene, CDR1 is SGDLS and CDR2 is YYNGEE. The CDR3 consists of 14 residues. The V end lost 2 bases, the J end lost 6 bases, and 14 bases lay between the germline ends. The CDR3 loop is CASSVNPQTDGYTF. DNA for the CDR3: TGTGCCAGCAGCGTTAATCCCCAAACGGATGGCTACACCTTC. Combining the CDR3 with reference TRBV9 and TRBJ1-2 gives the whole variable domain DSGVTQTPKHLITATGQRVTLRCSPRSGDLSVYWYQQSLDQGLQFLIQYYNGEERAKGNILERFSAQQFPDLHSELNLSSLELGDSALYFCASSVNPQTDGYTFGSGTRLTVV.

The genes are TRBV2 and TRBJ2-7, with D perhaps TRBD1 (5 bases). The CDR3 contains 13 residues. Germline CDR1 reads SNHLY; CDR2 reads FYNNEI. The ends were cut back, 11 bases at V and 3 bases at J, with 17 bases in the middle. In DNA form, the CDR3 reads TGTGCCTACAGCCAGGGATTGGTCTACGAGCAGTACTTC. Residues: CAYSQGLVYEQYF.

This chain uses TRBV28 with TRBJ1-1; no clear D gene. The CDR3 totals 14 residues. V lost 11 bases and J lost 0, with 16 bases in between. CDR1 is MDHEN and CDR2 is SYDVKM in the germline V gene. CDR3 in DNA: TGTGCCGTAGTAGCAGCCTTCATGAACACTGAAGCTTTCTTT. As protein: CAVVAAFMNTEAFF. The full variable domain, in which reference TRBV28 and TRBJ1-1 provide the parts outside the CDR3, is DVKVTQSSRYLVKRTGEKVFLECVQDMDHENMFWYRQDPGLGLRLIYFSYDVKMKEKGDIPEGYSVSREKKERFSLILESASTNQTSMYLCAVVAAFMNTEAFFGQGTRLTVV.

V gene TRBV27 combines with J gene TRBJ1-1; tentative D call: TRBD1 (5 bases). V lost 0 bases and J 2 bases, leaving 16 bases between the germline ends. The CDR3 contains 17 residues. Germline assignment: CDR1 MNHEY and CDR2 SMNVEV (reference sequence). CDR3 DNA: TGTGCCAGCAGTTTATCTCCAACAGGCAGAGCAAACACTGAAGCTTTCTTT. Translating it yields CASSLSPTGRANTEAFF.

V is TRBV18 and J is TRBJ1-1, with a weak D call TRBD1 (5 bases). Germline V CDR1 and CDR2: KGHSH, LQKENI. CDR3 length equals 15 residues. V lost 3 bases, J lost 2 bases, and 13 bases lay in between. Here the CDR3 DNA reads TGTGCCAGCTCACCGTGGGGGAGGGGTAACACTGAAGCTTTCTTT. Its protein product is CASSPWGRGNTEAFF. Looking up the rest from reference TRBV18 and TRBJ1-1 gives the full variable domain: NAGVMQNPRHLVRRRGQEARLRCSPMKGHSHVYWYRQLPEEGLKFMVYLQKENIIDESGMPKERFSAEFPKEGPSILRIQQVVRGDSAAYFCASSPWGRGNTEAFFGQGTRLTVV.

The chain carries TRBV21-1 and TRBJ2-7; the table's D call, TRBD1, has no DNA check behind it. TRBV21-1 is given as a pseudogene. The CDR3 spans 15 residues. CDR3 protein: CASSKSWTGFYEQYF. CDR3 in DNA: TGTGCCAGCAGCAAAAGTTGGACAGGGTTCTACGAGCAGTACTTC.

The genes are TRBV5-1 and TRBJ1-6; possibly TRBD1 for D (5 bases). Germline V gene data show CDR1 as SGHRS and CDR2 as YFSETQ. V dropped 0 bases and J dropped 6 bases, with 13 bases sitting between them. This CDR3 spans 16 amino acids. CDR3: CASSLESGHSNSPLHF. DNA for the CDR3: TGCGCCAGCAGCTTGGAGAGTGGACATTCTAATTCACCCCTCCACTTT. Full variable domain (remainder filled in from reference TRBV5-1 and TRBJ1-6): KAGVTQTPRYLIKTRGQQVTLSCSPISGHRSVSWYQQTPGQGLQFLFEYFSETQRNKGNFPGRFSGRQFSNSRSEMNVSTLELGDSALYLCASSLESGHSNSPLHFGNGTRLTVT.

This clone has just one count. The chain employs TRBV12-3 or TRBV12-4 and TRBJ1-1, with D possibly being TRBD1 (5 bases). Trimming took 1 base from V and 8 from J, leaving 11 bases between them. This CDR3 has 13 residues. The CDR3: CASSLGRRGEAFF. CDR3 coding DNA: TGTGCCAGCAGTTTAGGCCGACGGGGGGAAGCTTTCTTT.

The chain uses TRBV9 and TRBJ1-1; TRBD1 is a possible D gene (6 bases). The CDR3 runs to 16 residues. From germline, CDR1 is SGDLS and CDR2 YYNGEE. Trimming took off 3 bases at V and 1 base at J, with 16 bases between the two ends. The CDR3 nucleotides are TGTGCCAGCAGCGAGTGGCCAATACAGGGGAACACTGAAGCTTTCTTT. Its translation is CASSEWPIQGNTEAFF.

V is TRBV28 and J is TRBJ2-7; 8 bases agree with TRBD1. The length of the CDR3 is 14 residues. Germline CDR1 reads MDHEN; CDR2 reads SYDVKM. With V trimmed by 5 bases and J by 6 bases, 9 bases remained unmatched. The CDR3 loop is CASSLDRVVFEQYF. Written as DNA, the CDR3 is TGTGCCAGCAGTCTGGACAGGGTTGTTTTCGAGCAGTACTTC.

The genes are TRBV28 and TRBJ1-4; no reliable D call. Per the germline V gene, CDR1 is MDHEN and CDR2 is SYDVKM. CDR3 length: 14 amino acids. With 8 bases removed from V and 4 bases from J, the gap between germline ends came to 14 bases. This chain's CDR3 is CASGSPSLNEKLFF. CDR3 sequence (DNA): TGTGCCAGCGGCTCACCTAGCCTTAATGAAAAACTGTTTTTT.

The gene calls are TRBV28 and TRBJ2-5, with a possible D match to TRBD2 (6 bases). The V gene's germline CDR1 is MDHEN and CDR2 SYDVKM. The CDR3 sequence is 14 residues long. V was clipped by 2 bases and J by 1 base, with 8 bases between them. The CDR3 region has the DNA TGTGCCAGCAGTTTACGGGGGACCCAAGAGACCCAGTACTTC. Amino acids: CASSLRGTQETQYF.

The chain recombines TRBV3-1 (or the pseudogene TRBV3-2) with TRBJ2-5, with TRBD2 identical over 8 bases. The CDR3 totals 13 residues. Germline V gene data show CDR1 as LGHDT and CDR2 as YNNKEL (reference sequence). V gave up 4 bases and J gave up 4 bases; unmatched junction bases: 2. This CDR3 reads CASSPGGTETQYF. The CDR3 bases are TGTGCCAGCAGCCCGGGGGGGACAGAGACCCAGTACTTC.

The rearrangement joins TRBV6-5 to TRBJ2-1; possibly TRBD1 for D (5 bases). The CDR3 has 12 residues. Germline lookup yields CDR1 MNHEY and CDR2 SVGAGI. Trimming cost V 2 bases and J 9 bases, with 8 bases left between them. The CDR3 here is CASSYGRAEQFF. The CDR3 DNA is TGTGCCAGCAGTTACGGCAGGGCTGAGCAGTTCTTC.